The sequence of this TCR beta chain was determined in a study of monozygotic twins with cystic fibrosis. Repertoires were generated with immunoSEQ multiplex PCR, while TCRdb's copy carries only in-frame clones and drops some. The repertoire holds 9,500 to 14,000 clones, with around 95% as singletons. Deletions cut 3 bases from V and 0 bases from J, with 8 bases between. The germline CDR1 and CDR2 sequences are LNHDA and SQIVND (reference sequence). This CDR3 is built from 15 residues. The V gene is TRBV19, the J gene TRBJ1-4, with D unresolved. Sequenced sample: blood. The sequence was obtained from a boy younger than 18 with cystic fibrosis. The CDR3 DNA reads TGTGCCAGTAGTATGAGTAGGGCAACTAATGAAAAACTGTTTTTT. Protein: CASSMSRATNEKLFF.